This T cell receptor beta chain originates from a study of human T cells and chemical hapten exposure. V was clipped by 1 base and J by 7 bases, with 16 bases between them. The CDR3 has 16 residues. Germline CDR1 is LGHNA and CDR2 is YNFKEQ. Specified time point: healthy volunteer bleed at 2 weeks. Sequencing started from total RNA isolated from unfractionated whole blood. Library construction involved attaching unique molecular identifiers to individual cDNA molecules, which allowed quantitative, reproducible TCR counting. Authors' analysis steps: Sequenced samples showed a median of around 91,000 TCRs each, with counts running from about 22,000 to 700,000. TCRdb fed the RACE reads into MiXCR, producing one record per CDR3 protein. TCRdb's processing, not the authors', yielded these V and J calls. The sample shows about 46,000 distinct CDR3 sequences, around 4.5% of them seen only once. This clonotype was recorded many times. The antigen is unknown.

Broader study findings: Among TCRs, those above 1 in 1000 frequency were unaffected by DPC sensitization.

The sample consisted of whole blood. This chain uses TRBV4-2 with TRBJ1-4, with unresolved D. The clonotype originates from a female donor in good health. Some clones in this sample may be carry-over from other donors' samples. The CDR3 sequence: CASSQGLDSRVEKLFF. The CDR3 DNA is TGTGCCAGCAGCCAAGGGTTGGATTCCCGGGTTGAAAAACTGTTTTTT.